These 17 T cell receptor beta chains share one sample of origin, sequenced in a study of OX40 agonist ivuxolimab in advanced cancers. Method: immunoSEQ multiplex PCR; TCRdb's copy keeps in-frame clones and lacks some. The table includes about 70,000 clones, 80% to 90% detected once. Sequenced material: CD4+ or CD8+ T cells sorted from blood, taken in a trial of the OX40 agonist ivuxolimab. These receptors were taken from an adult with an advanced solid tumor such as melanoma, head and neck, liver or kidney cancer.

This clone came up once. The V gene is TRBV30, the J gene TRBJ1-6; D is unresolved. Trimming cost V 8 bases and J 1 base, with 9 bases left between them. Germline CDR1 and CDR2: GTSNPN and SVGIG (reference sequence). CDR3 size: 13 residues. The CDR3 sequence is CALEGSYNSPLHF. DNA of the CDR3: TGTGCCCTGGAAGGGTCCTATAATTCACCCCTCCACTTT.

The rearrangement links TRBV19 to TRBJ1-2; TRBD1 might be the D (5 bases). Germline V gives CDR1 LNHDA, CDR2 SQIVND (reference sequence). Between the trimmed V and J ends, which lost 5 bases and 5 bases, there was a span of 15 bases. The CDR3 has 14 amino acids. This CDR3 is CASSPGRDVYGYTF. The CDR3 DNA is TGTGCCAGTAGTCCCGGCAGGGACGTATATGGCTACACCTTC.

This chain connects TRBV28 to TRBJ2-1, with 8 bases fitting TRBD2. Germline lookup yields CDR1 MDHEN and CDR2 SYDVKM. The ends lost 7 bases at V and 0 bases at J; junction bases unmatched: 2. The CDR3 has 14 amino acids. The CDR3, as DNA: TGTGCCAGCACACGGGGGGGCTCCTACAATGAGCAGTTCTTC. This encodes CASTRGGSYNEQFF.

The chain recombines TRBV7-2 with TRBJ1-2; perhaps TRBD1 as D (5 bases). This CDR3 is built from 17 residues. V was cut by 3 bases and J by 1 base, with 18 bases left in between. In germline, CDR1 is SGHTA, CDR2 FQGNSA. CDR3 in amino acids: CASSFPGTQSFNYGYTF. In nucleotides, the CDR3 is TGTGCCAGCAGCTTCCCCGGGACGCAATCCTTTAACTATGGCTACACCTTC.

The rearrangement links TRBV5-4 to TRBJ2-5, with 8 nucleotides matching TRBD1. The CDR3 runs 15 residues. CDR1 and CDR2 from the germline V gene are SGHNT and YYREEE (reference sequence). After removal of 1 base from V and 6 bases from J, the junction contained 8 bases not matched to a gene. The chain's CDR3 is CASSLTGGLEKTQYF. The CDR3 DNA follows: TGTGCCAGCAGCTTGACAGGGGGGCTTGAAAAGACCCAGTACTTC.

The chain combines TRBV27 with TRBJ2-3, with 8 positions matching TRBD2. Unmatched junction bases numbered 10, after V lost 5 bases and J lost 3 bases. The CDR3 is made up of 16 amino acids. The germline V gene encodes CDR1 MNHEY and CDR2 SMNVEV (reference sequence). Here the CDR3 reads CASSPWGERGTDTQYF. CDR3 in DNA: TGTGCCAGCAGTCCATGGGGGGAGCGGGGGACAGATACGCAGTATTTT.

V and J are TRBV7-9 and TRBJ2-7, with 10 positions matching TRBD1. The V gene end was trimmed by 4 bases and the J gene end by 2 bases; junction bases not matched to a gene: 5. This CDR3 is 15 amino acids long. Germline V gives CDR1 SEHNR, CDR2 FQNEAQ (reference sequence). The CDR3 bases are TGTGCCAGCAGCTCGGACAGGGGGAACCCCTACGAGCAGTACTTC. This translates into CASSSDRGNPYEQYF.

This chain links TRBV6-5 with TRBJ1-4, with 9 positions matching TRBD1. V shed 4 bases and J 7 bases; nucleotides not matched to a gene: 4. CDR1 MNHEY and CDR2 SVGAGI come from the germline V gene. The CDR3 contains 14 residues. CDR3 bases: TGTGCCAGCAGTTTGGGACAGGGAATTGAAAAACTGTTTTTT. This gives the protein CASSLGQGIEKLFF.

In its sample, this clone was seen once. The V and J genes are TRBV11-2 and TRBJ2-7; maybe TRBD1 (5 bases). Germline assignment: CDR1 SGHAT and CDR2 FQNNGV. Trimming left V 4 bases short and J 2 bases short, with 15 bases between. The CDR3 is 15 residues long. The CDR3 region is CASSSTRQLAYEQYF. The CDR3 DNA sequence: TGTGCCAGCAGCTCCACCCGACAGTTAGCCTACGAGCAGTACTTC.

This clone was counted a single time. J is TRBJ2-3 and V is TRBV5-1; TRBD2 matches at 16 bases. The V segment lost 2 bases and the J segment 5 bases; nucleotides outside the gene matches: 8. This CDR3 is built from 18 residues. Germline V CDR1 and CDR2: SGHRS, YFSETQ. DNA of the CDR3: TGCGCCAGCAGCTTCTTGTTGGGACTAGCGGGGGGGCAAGATACGCAGTATTTT. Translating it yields CASSFLLGLAGGQDTQYF.

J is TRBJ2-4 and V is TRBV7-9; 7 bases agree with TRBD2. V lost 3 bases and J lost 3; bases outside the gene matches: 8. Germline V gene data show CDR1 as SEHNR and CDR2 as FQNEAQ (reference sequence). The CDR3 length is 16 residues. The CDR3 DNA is TGTGCCAGCAGCTTTGGGGGGGTGAGCAGCAAAAACATTCAGTACTTC. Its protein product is CASSFGGVSSKNIQYF.

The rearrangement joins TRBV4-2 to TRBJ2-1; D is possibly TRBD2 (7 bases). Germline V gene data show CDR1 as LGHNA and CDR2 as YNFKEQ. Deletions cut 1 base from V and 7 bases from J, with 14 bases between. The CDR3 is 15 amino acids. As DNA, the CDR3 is TGTGCCAGCAGCCAAGGGAGGGGGGGAGGAAATGAGCAGTTCTTC. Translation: CASSQGRGGGNEQFF.

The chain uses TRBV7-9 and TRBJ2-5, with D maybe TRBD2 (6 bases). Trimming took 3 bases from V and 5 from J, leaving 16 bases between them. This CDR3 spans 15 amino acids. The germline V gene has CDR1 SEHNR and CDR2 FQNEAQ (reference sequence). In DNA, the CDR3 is TGTGCCAGCAGCTTGGGGGGAGTTGCGGCGGAGACCCAGTACTTC. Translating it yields CASSLGGVAAETQYF.

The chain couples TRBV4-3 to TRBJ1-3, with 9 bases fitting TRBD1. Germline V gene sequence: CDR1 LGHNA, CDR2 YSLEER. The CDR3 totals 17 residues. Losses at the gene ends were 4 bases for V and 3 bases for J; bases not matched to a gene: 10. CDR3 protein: CASSRALTGGIGNTIYF. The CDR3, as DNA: TGCGCCAGCAGCCGAGCTCTGACAGGGGGGATTGGAAACACCATATATTTT.

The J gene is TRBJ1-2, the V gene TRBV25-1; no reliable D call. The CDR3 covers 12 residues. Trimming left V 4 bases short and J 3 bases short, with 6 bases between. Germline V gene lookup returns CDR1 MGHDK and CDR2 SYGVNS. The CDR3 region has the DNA TGTGCCAGCAGTGGCATCGACTATGGCTACACCTTC. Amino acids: CASSGIDYGYTF.

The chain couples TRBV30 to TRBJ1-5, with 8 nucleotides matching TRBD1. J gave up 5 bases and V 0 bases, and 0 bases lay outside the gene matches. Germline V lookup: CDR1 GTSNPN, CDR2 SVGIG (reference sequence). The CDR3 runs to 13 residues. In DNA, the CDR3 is TGTGCCTGGAGTGTACAGGGGGATCAGCCCCAGCATTTT. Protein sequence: CAWSVQGDQPQHF.

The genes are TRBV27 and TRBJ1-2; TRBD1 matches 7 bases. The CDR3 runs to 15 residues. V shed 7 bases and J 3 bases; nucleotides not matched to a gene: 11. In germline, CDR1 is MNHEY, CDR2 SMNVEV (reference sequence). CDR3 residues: CASTSEDRRYYGYTF. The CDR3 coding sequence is TGTGCCAGCACCTCAGAGGACAGGCGATACTATGGCTACACCTTC.